Listed below are T cell receptor beta chains from one sample, sequenced in a study of blood T cell repertoires in COVID-19. Profiling relied on immunoSEQ multiplex PCR, and the TCRdb table lists in-frame clones only, not all of them. The data show around 90,000 clones, with around 88% seen just once and around 1.9% held by the top ten. Sequencing was performed on peripheral blood. The source of these receptors is a man between 45 and 60 years old with COVID-19, enrolled during active disease. CDR3s include the opening cysteine and the closing phenylalanine or tryptophan. The D gene is left open where the match is weak. Some rows mark clone size as missing; the rest say once, few, many or name a class of expanded clone.

d_call: TRBD1; clone_size: -; v_call: TRBV7-8; j_call: TRBJ1-2; cdr3_aa: CASSEGTASSNYGYTF; cdr3_nt: TGTGCCAGCAGCGAGGGGACAGCAAGTTCTAACTATGGCTACACCTTC
d_call: TRBD2; clone_size: -; v_call: TRBV5-4; j_call: TRBJ2-5; cdr3_aa: CASSYPSGGSETQYF; cdr3_nt: TGTGCCAGCAGCTACCCTAGCGGGGGGTCGGAGACCCAGTACTTC
d_call: -; clone_size: -; v_call: TRBV12-3/TRBV12-4; j_call: TRBJ1-5; cdr3_aa: CASSTHLHQPQHF; cdr3_nt: TGTGCCAGCAGCACACACCTCCATCAGCCCCAGCATTTT
d_call: -; clone_size: -; v_call: TRBV2; j_call: TRBJ1-2; cdr3_aa: CASSERREIYGYTF; cdr3_nt: TGTGCCAGCAGTGAGAGGAGGGAGATCTATGGCTACACCTTC
d_call: TRBD1; clone_size: few; v_call: TRBV6-1; j_call: TRBJ2-2; cdr3_aa: CASRGQGNTGELFF; cdr3_nt: TGTGCCAGCAGGGGACAGGGGAACACCGGGGAGCTGTTTTTT
d_call: -; clone_size: -; v_call: TRBV21-1; j_call: TRBJ1-2; cdr3_aa: CASRRTGDTPNYGYTF; cdr3_nt: TGTGCCAGCAGAAGGACAGGAGATACCCCCAACTATGGCTACACCTTC
d_call: TRBD2; clone_size: -; v_call: TRBV7-3; j_call: TRBJ2-2; cdr3_aa: CASSTSGLANGELFF; cdr3_nt: TGTGCCAGCAGCACCTCGGGACTAGCTAACGGGGAGCTGTTTTTT
d_call: -; clone_size: -; v_call: TRBV2; j_call: TRBJ1-2; cdr3_aa: CASSEFYSGLAYYGYTF; cdr3_nt: TGTGCCAGCAGTGAATTTTACTCAGGGCTTGCTTACTATGGCTACACCTTC
d_call: TRBD1; clone_size: -; v_call: TRBV3-1/TRBV3-2; j_call: TRBJ1-3; cdr3_aa: CASSQDAYRGRRNTIYF; cdr3_nt: TGTGCCAGCAGCCAAGACGCTTACAGGGGGCGAAGAAACACCATATATTTT
d_call: -; clone_size: -; v_call: TRBV28; j_call: TRBJ2-3; cdr3_aa: CASSSTRVSDTQYF; cdr3_nt: TGTGCCAGCAGTTCGACCAGGGTCTCGGATACGCAGTATTTT
d_call: -; clone_size: -; v_call: TRBV6-6; j_call: TRBJ1-5; cdr3_aa: CASSYQSNQPQHF; cdr3_nt: TGTGCCAGCAGTTATCAGAGCAATCAGCCCCAGCATTTT
d_call: TRBD1; clone_size: once; v_call: TRBV27; j_call: TRBJ2-2; cdr3_aa: CASSRDRATGELFF; cdr3_nt: TGTGCCAGCAGCCGGGACAGGGCCACCGGGGAGCTGTTTTTT
d_call: TRBD1; clone_size: -; v_call: TRBV3-1/TRBV3-2; j_call: TRBJ2-7; cdr3_aa: CASSQVGTGEQYF; cdr3_nt: TGTGCCAGCAGCCAAGTAGGGACAGGGGAGCAGTACTTC
d_call: TRBD1; clone_size: -; v_call: TRBV28; j_call: TRBJ1-6; cdr3_aa: CASSRIGTGNSPLHF; cdr3_nt: TGTGCCAGCAGCCGGATCGGGACAGGGAATTCACCCCTCCACTTT
d_call: -; clone_size: -; v_call: TRBV13; j_call: TRBJ1-2; cdr3_aa: CASSFYRVNYGYTF; cdr3_nt: TGTGCCAGCAGCTTTTACAGGGTTAATTATGGCTACACCTTC
d_call: -; clone_size: -; v_call: TRBV5-1; j_call: TRBJ1-6; cdr3_aa: CASSLGQADNSPLHF; cdr3_nt: TGCGCCAGCAGCTTGGGGCAGGCTGATAATTCACCCCTCCACTTT
d_call: -; clone_size: -; v_call: TRBV3-1/TRBV3-2; j_call: TRBJ2-4; cdr3_aa: CASSQRQGFKNIQYF; cdr3_nt: TGTGCCAGCAGCCAACGTCAGGGGTTCAAAAACATTCAGTACTTC
d_call: -; clone_size: -; v_call: TRBV5-1; j_call: TRBJ1-2; cdr3_aa: CASSLVGGRGYTF; cdr3_nt: TGCGCCAGCAGCTTAGTGGGGGGGCGCGGCTACACCTTC
d_call: TRBD1; clone_size: -; v_call: TRBV10-3; j_call: TRBJ1-4; cdr3_aa: CAISERTGVNEKLFF; cdr3_nt: TGTGCCATCAGTGAGAGGACAGGAGTAAATGAAAAACTGTTTTTT
d_call: -; clone_size: -; v_call: TRBV27; j_call: TRBJ1-6; cdr3_aa: CASSLSMPRALYNSPLHF; cdr3_nt: TGTGCCAGCAGTTTATCCATGCCCAGGGCCCTCTATAATTCACCCCTCCACTTT
d_call: -; clone_size: -; v_call: TRBV10-3; j_call: TRBJ1-1; cdr3_aa: CAIRGDTTEAFF; cdr3_nt: TGTGCCATCAGAGGGGATACCACTGAAGCTTTCTTT
d_call: -; clone_size: -; v_call: TRBV5-1; j_call: TRBJ1-5; cdr3_aa: CASSLGDNNQPQHF; cdr3_nt: TGCGCCAGCAGCTTGGGGGACAACAATCAGCCCCAGCATTTT
d_call: TRBD2; clone_size: -; v_call: TRBV6-6; j_call: TRBJ2-2; cdr3_aa: CASSRVILAGGRTGELFF; cdr3_nt: TGTGCCAGCAGTCGCGTTATACTCGCGGGGGGGCGGACCGGGGAGCTGTTTTTT
d_call: TRBD1; clone_size: -; v_call: TRBV4-1; j_call: TRBJ2-7; cdr3_aa: CASSQDRGGDFLYEQYF; cdr3_nt: TGCGCCAGCAGCCAGGATCGAGGGGGCGATTTCCTCTACGAGCAGTACTTC
d_call: TRBD2; clone_size: -; v_call: TRBV7-2; j_call: TRBJ2-7; cdr3_aa: CASSKTSGGIYEQYF; cdr3_nt: TGTGCCAGCAGCAAAACTAGCGGGGGGATCTACGAGCAGTACTTC
d_call: -; clone_size: -; v_call: TRBV20-1; j_call: TRBJ2-7; cdr3_aa: CSHKGETGQYF; cdr3_nt: TGCAGCCACAAGGGGGAAACCGGGCAGTACTTC
d_call: TRBD1; clone_size: -; v_call: TRBV4-2; j_call: TRBJ1-2; cdr3_aa: CASSQEGQIFYGYTF; cdr3_nt: TGTGCCAGCAGCCAAGAGGGACAGATATTCTATGGCTACACCTTC
d_call: -; clone_size: -; v_call: TRBV5-4; j_call: TRBJ2-1; cdr3_aa: CASSPGFWTENEQFF; cdr3_nt: TGTGCCAGCAGCCCTGGTTTCTGGACAGAGAATGAGCAGTTCTTC
d_call: TRBD1; clone_size: -; v_call: TRBV18; j_call: TRBJ1-3; cdr3_aa: CASSPTLTGTGGATGNTIYF; cdr3_nt: TGTGCCAGCTCACCGACTCTTACCGGGACAGGGGGCGCGACTGGAAACACCATATATTTT
d_call: -; clone_size: few; v_call: TRBV2; j_call: TRBJ1-1; cdr3_aa: CAIPNWRGTEAFF; cdr3_nt: TGTGCCATCCCGAACTGGCGAGGGACTGAAGCTTTCTTT
d_call: -; clone_size: -; v_call: TRBV5-1; j_call: TRBJ1-1; cdr3_aa: CASSLNLGGEGAEAFF; cdr3_nt: TGCGCCAGCAGCTTGAATCTTGGGGGCGAAGGGGCTGAAGCTTTCTTT
d_call: -; clone_size: few; v_call: TRBV5-1; j_call: TRBJ2-7; cdr3_aa: CASSGGRGRKDEQYF; cdr3_nt: TGCGCCAGCAGCGGCGGGCGGGGGCGCAAGGACGAGCAGTACTTC
d_call: TRBD1; clone_size: -; v_call: TRBV29-1; j_call: TRBJ1-1; cdr3_aa: CSVVGQDTEAFF; cdr3_nt: TGCAGCGTGGTTGGACAGGACACTGAAGCTTTCTTT
d_call: -; clone_size: -; v_call: TRBV19; j_call: TRBJ1-1; cdr3_aa: CASSIAGSGTEAFF; cdr3_nt: TGTGCCAGTAGTATAGCAGGGTCGGGCACTGAAGCTTTCTTT
d_call: -; clone_size: -; v_call: TRBV28; j_call: TRBJ1-1; cdr3_aa: CASIPRALNTEAFF; cdr3_nt: TGTGCCAGCATCCCGAGGGCGTTGAACACTGAAGCTTTCTTT
d_call: -; clone_size: -; v_call: TRBV4-2; j_call: TRBJ1-2; cdr3_aa: CASRQGNYGYTF; cdr3_nt: TGTGCCAGCAGACAGGGAAACTATGGCTACACCTTC
d_call: TRBD1; clone_size: -; v_call: TRBV10-3; j_call: TRBJ2-7; cdr3_aa: CAITPDRGNYEQYF; cdr3_nt: TGTGCCATCACCCCGGACAGGGGGAACTACGAGCAGTACTTC
d_call: TRBD1; clone_size: -; v_call: TRBV5-4; j_call: TRBJ1-6; cdr3_aa: CASSLAQGINSPLHF; cdr3_nt: TGTGCCAGCAGCTTGGCACAGGGGATAAATTCACCCCTCCACTTT
d_call: -; clone_size: -; v_call: TRBV29-1; j_call: TRBJ1-2; cdr3_aa: CSVIGGDYGYTF; cdr3_nt: TGCAGCGTCATAGGGGGGGACTATGGCTACACCTTC
d_call: TRBD1; clone_size: once; v_call: TRBV4-2; j_call: TRBJ2-7; cdr3_aa: CASSPGTGDYEQYF; cdr3_nt: TGTGCCAGCAGCCCAGGGACAGGGGACTACGAGCAGTACTTC
d_call: -; clone_size: -; v_call: TRBV10-2; j_call: TRBJ2-3; cdr3_aa: CASREGAGDTQYF; cdr3_nt: TGCGCCAGCAGGGAAGGAGCGGGAGATACGCAGTATTTT
d_call: -; clone_size: once; v_call: TRBV15; j_call: TRBJ2-5; cdr3_aa: CATSRDAETQYF; cdr3_nt: TGTGCCACCAGCAGAGATGCGGAGACCCAGTACTTC
d_call: -; clone_size: -; v_call: TRBV27; j_call: TRBJ2-7; cdr3_aa: CASSHYRDPYEQYF; cdr3_nt: TGTGCCAGCAGTCACTACAGGGACCCCTACGAGCAGTACTTC
d_call: -; clone_size: few; v_call: TRBV3-1/TRBV3-2; j_call: TRBJ2-1; cdr3_aa: CASSQETGRNEQFF; cdr3_nt: TGTGCCAGCAGCCAGGAGACAGGGAGGAATGAGCAGTTCTTC
d_call: TRBD1; clone_size: -; v_call: TRBV7-2; j_call: TRBJ1-1; cdr3_aa: CASSPQGRRTEAFF; cdr3_nt: TGTGCCAGCAGCCCACAGGGGAGGAGGACTGAAGCTTTCTTT
d_call: -; clone_size: -; v_call: TRBV27; j_call: TRBJ2-6; cdr3_aa: CASSSRLGVPVKVLTF; cdr3_nt: TGTGCCAGCAGTTCCCGACTAGGGGTCCCCGTAAAAGTCCTGACTTTC
d_call: TRBD1; clone_size: -; v_call: TRBV5-1; j_call: TRBJ2-1; cdr3_aa: CASSLDGLSGGEQFF; cdr3_nt: TGCGCCAGCAGCTTGGATGGGCTCTCAGGGGGTGAGCAGTTCTTC